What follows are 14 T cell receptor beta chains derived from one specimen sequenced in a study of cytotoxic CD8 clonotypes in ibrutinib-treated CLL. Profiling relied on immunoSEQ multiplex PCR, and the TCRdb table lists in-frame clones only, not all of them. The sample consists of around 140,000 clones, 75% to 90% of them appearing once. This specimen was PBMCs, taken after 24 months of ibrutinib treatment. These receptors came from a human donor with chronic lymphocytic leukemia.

The CDR3 bases are TGTGCCAGCAGCTTAGAGGGGCGGACAGTTTATGGCTACACCTTC. It codes for CASSLEGRTVYGYTF. The chain couples TRBV11-2 to TRBJ1-2, with D perhaps TRBD1 (6 bases). The germline CDR1 and CDR2 sequences are SGHAT and FQNNGV. V was shortened by 0 bases and J by 5 bases, with 13 bases between the two germline ends. This CDR3 spans 15 amino acids.

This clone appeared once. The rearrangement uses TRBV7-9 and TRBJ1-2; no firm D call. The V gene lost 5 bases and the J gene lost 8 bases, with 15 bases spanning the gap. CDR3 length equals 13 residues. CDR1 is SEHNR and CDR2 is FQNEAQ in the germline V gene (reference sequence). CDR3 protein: CASSLEDWRGYTF. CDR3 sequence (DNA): TGTGCCAGCAGCCTAGAGGACTGGCGGGGCTACACCTTC.

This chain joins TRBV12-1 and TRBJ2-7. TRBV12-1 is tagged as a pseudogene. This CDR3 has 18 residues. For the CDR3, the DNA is TGTGCCAGCAGCTTTGTAGCAGTCCAAACCGCCTGGGGATACGAGCAGTACTTC. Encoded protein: CASSFVAVQTAWGYEQYF.

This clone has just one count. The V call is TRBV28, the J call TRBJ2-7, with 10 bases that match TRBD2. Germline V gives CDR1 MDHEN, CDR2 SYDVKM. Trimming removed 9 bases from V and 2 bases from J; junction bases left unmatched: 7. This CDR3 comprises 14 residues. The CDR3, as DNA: TGTGCCAGTCTCACTAGCGGGAAGACCTACGAGCAGTACTTC. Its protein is CASLTSGKTYEQYF.

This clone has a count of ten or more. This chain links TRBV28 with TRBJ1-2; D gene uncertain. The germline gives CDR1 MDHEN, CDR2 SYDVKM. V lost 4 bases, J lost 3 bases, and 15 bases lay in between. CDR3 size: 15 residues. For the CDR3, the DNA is TGTGCCAGCAGTTATCAATACCGGACCGACTATGGCTACACCTTC. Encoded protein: CASSYQYRTDYGYTF.

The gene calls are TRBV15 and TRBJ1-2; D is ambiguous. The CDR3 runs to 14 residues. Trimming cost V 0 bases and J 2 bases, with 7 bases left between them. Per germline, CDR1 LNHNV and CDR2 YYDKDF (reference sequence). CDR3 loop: CATSRDPGNYGYTF. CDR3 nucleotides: TGTGCCACCAGCAGAGATCCCGGGAACTATGGCTACACCTTC.

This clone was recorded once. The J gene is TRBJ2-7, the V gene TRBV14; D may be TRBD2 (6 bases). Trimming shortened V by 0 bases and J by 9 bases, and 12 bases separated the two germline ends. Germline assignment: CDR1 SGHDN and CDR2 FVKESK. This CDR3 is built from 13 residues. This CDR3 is CASSQDHRGVQYF. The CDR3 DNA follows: TGTGCCAGCAGCCAAGATCACCGCGGGGTGCAGTACTTC. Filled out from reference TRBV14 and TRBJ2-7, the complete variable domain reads EAGVTQFPSHSVIEKGQTVTLRCDPISGHDNLYWYRRVMGKEIKFLLHFVKESKQDESGMPNNRFLAERTGGTYSTLKVQPAELEDSGVYFCASSQDHRGVQYFGPGTRLTVT.

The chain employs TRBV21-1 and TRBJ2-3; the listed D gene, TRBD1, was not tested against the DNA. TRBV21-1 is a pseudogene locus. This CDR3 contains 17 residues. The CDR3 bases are TGTGCCAGCAGCAAAGATGGGACAGGACAGCGAGGGGATACGCAGTATTTT. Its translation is CASSKDGTGQRGDTQYF.

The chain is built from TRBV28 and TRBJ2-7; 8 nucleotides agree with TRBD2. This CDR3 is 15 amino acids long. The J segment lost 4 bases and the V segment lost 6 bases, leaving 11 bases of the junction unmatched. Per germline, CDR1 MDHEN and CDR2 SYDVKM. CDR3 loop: CASSTSGGVVYEQYF. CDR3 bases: TGTGCCAGCAGCACCAGCGGGGGTGTGGTTTACGAGCAGTACTTC.

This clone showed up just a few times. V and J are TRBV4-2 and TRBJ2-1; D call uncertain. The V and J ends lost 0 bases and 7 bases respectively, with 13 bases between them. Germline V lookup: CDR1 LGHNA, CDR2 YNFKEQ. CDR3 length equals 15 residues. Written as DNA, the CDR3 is TGTGCCAGCAGCCAAGATAGTGGCGGTCGGAATGAGCAGTTCTTC. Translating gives CASSQDSGGRNEQFF.

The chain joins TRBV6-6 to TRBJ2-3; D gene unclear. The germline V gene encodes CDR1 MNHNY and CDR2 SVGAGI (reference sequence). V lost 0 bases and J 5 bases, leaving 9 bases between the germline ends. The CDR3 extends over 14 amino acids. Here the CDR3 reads CASSYSAGVDTQYF. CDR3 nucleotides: TGTGCCAGCAGTTACTCGGCAGGTGTAGATACGCAGTATTTT.

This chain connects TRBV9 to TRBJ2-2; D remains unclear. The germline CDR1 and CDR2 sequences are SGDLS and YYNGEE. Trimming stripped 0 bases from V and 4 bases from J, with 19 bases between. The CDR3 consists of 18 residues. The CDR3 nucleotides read TGTGCCAGCAGCGTAGATCGGGTAGGGCCCGTTGGCACCGGGGAGCTGTTTTTT. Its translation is CASSVDRVGPVGTGELFF.

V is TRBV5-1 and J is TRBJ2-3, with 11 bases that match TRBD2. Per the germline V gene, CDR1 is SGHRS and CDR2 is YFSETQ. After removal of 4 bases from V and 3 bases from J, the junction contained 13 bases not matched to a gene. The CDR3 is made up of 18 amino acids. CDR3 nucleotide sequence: TGCGCCAGCAGCGAAGCTAGCGGGGGGATTCTAAGGACAGATACGCAGTATTTT. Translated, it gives CASSEASGGILRTDTQYF.

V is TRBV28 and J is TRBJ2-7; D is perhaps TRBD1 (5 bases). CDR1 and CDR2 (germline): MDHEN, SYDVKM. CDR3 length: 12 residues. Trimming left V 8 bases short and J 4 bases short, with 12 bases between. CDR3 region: CASGATDYEQYF. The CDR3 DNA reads TGTGCCAGCGGGGCGACTGATTACGAGCAGTACTTC.